One sample yielded the 14 T cell receptor beta chains listed below, sequenced in a study of T cells in Graves' hyperthyroidism and ophthalmopathy. TCR beta CDR3 regions were amplified from RNA transcripts. First-round RT-PCR of the TCR CDR3 relied on the HTBI primer set. TCRdb analysed the multiplex PCR reads with MiXCR anew, one entry per CDR3 protein. The data show 700,000 or so distinct CDR3 sequences, about 15% seen once. Sequencing was performed on blood. Receptor source: a man between 18 and 29 years old with Graves' hyperthyroidism.

This clonotype was counted at least ten times. The chain is built from TRBV27 and TRBJ2-3; D remains unclear. This CDR3 is 13 amino acids long. Trimming shortened V by 7 bases and J by 5 bases, and 13 bases separated the two germline ends. Germline assignment: CDR1 MNHEY and CDR2 SMNVEV (reference sequence). The DNA of the CDR3 is TGTGCCAGCAAATCAACAGTTGAAGATACGCAGTATTTT. The encoded protein is CASKSTVEDTQYF.

The gene calls are TRBV5-1 and TRBJ2-7; D is undetermined. The CDR3 contains 15 residues. V shed 4 bases and J shed 3 bases, with 17 bases lying between them. Per germline, CDR1 SGHRS and CDR2 YFSETQ. The CDR3 protein is CASSTSTPGYYEQYF. In DNA, the CDR3 is TGCGCCAGCAGCACCTCGACGCCCGGATACTACGAGCAGTACTTC.

This clonotype was observed a few times. The chain uses TRBV2 and TRBJ2-2; D is undetermined. The germline V gene encodes CDR1 SNHLY and CDR2 FYNNEI. The CDR3 is 13 residues long. V was pared by 3 bases and J by 9 bases, with 11 bases between. This CDR3 is CASSERPVRELFF. In nucleotides, the CDR3 is TGTGCCAGCAGTGAGAGGCCGGTCCGGGAGCTGTTTTTT.

This clonotype was detected ten times or more. The chain joins TRBV20-1 to TRBJ2-4; 15 bases are a match to TRBD2. CDR3 length: 14 residues. After removal of 3 bases from V and 7 bases from J, the junction contained 1 base not matched to a gene. In germline, CDR1 is DFQATT, CDR2 SNEGSKA (reference sequence). CDR3 nucleotides: TGCAGTGCTAGTGGACTAGCGGGAGGGAACATTCAGTACTTC. This translates into CSASGLAGGNIQYF.

The V gene is TRBV20-1, the J gene TRBJ1-5; D gene unclear. The V gene's germline CDR1 is DFQATT and CDR2 SNEGSKA (reference sequence). The CDR3 has 14 residues. Trimming stripped 3 bases from V and 2 bases from J, with 11 bases between. The CDR3 is CSASRLRGNQPQHF. CDR3 sequence (DNA): TGCAGTGCTAGTAGGTTGAGGGGCAATCAGCCCCAGCATTTT.

Points on this clonotype: Since a much larger clone is just one base distant, this may be a read error. The rearrangement uses TRBV2 and TRBJ1-2; possible D gene TRBD1, 5 bases. Germline CDR1 reads SNHLY; CDR2 reads FYNNEI. The CDR3 extends over 14 amino acids. V dropped 7 bases and J dropped 3 bases, with 15 bases sitting between them. CDR3 sequence: CASIPQTEDYGYTF. The CDR3 nucleotides read TGTGCCAGCATTCCCCAGACAGAGGACTATGGCTACACCTTC.

This clonotype has just a few counts. J is TRBJ2-7 and V is TRBV7-2; D might be TRBD1 or TRBD2, each matching 5 bases. The germline gives CDR1 SGHTA, CDR2 FQGNSA. Trimming stripped 5 bases from V and 0 bases from J, with 23 bases between. CDR3 length: 18 residues. The CDR3 spells CASSLTIPVGTSSYEQYF. The CDR3 nucleotides read TGTGCCAGCAGCCTTACAATCCCCGTGGGGACCAGCTCCTACGAGCAGTACTTC.

This clonotype was observed a few times. CDR3 DNA sequence: TGTGCCATCAGTGATCTGACTAGCGGGAGTCTCAATGAGCAGTTCTTC. Its protein product is CAISDLTSGSLNEQFF. The chain joins TRBV10-3 to TRBJ2-1; 12 nucleotides agree with TRBD2. The V gene end was trimmed by 3 bases and the J gene end by 6 bases; junction bases not matched to a gene: 6. This CDR3 is 16 amino acids long. Germline V lookup: CDR1 ENHRY, CDR2 SYGVKD.

V and J are TRBV30 and TRBJ2-7; D is ambiguous. Germline CDR1 is GTSNPN and CDR2 is SVGIG (reference sequence). Between the trimmed V and J ends, which lost 0 bases and 9 bases, there was a span of 15 bases. The CDR3 is 13 residues long. The CDR3 is CAWSVRLRLGQYF. CDR3 DNA sequence: TGTGCCTGGAGTGTACGACTCCGGCTGGGGCAGTACTTC.

This chain connects TRBV7-9 to TRBJ2-2, with TRBD1 matching over 10 bases. Germline CDR1 reads SEHNR; CDR2 reads FQNEAQ (reference sequence). Trimming at V came to 5 bases and at J to 4 bases, leaving 7 bases not matched to a gene. This CDR3 contains 16 residues. The CDR3 DNA is TGTGCCAGCAGCCTAGACAGGGGGCGGCTCACCGGGGAGCTGTTTTTT. Protein product: CASSLDRGRLTGELFF.

The chain couples TRBV6-1 to TRBJ2-3, with 9 bases identical to TRBD1. The germline V gene encodes CDR1 MNHNS and CDR2 SASEGT. The CDR3 is 13 residues long. J gave up 10 bases and V 5 bases, and 7 bases lay outside the gene matches. In DNA form, the CDR3 reads TGTGCCAGCAGTTCCACAGGGGGCGCTTCGCAGTATTTT. It translates to CASSSTGGASQYF.

The table lists this clonotype with many counts. The chain combines TRBV12-3 or TRBV12-4 with TRBJ1-2; no reliable D call. CDR3 size: 12 residues. V shed 3 bases and J shed 9 bases, with 11 bases lying between them. CDR3 nucleotides: TGTGCCAGCAGTTTTTCCTCCGGGAGCTACACCTTC. Translating gives CASSFSSGSYTF.

This clonotype has ten or more counts. The gene calls are TRBV5-1 and TRBJ1-2, with TRBD1 identical over 8 bases. The CDR3 is made up of 14 amino acids. Germline-derived CDR1 and CDR2 are SGHRS and YFSETQ. V dropped 5 bases and J dropped 2; count of bases not matched to a gene: 5. Here the CDR3 DNA reads TGCGCCAGCAGAACAGGGGGTGAGAACTATGGCTACACCTTC. Translating it yields CASRTGGENYGYTF.

This clonotype was picked up one time. The rearrangement uses TRBV6-1 and TRBJ1-2, with 7 bases matching TRBD1. The CDR3 length is 16 residues. The germline V gene encodes CDR1 MNHNS and CDR2 SASEGT. V shed 0 bases and J 0 bases; nucleotides not matched to a gene: 4. The DNA for the CDR3 is TGTGCCAGCAGTGAAGCCGACAGGGTCTCTAACTATGGCTACACCTTC. Its translation is CASSEADRVSNYGYTF.